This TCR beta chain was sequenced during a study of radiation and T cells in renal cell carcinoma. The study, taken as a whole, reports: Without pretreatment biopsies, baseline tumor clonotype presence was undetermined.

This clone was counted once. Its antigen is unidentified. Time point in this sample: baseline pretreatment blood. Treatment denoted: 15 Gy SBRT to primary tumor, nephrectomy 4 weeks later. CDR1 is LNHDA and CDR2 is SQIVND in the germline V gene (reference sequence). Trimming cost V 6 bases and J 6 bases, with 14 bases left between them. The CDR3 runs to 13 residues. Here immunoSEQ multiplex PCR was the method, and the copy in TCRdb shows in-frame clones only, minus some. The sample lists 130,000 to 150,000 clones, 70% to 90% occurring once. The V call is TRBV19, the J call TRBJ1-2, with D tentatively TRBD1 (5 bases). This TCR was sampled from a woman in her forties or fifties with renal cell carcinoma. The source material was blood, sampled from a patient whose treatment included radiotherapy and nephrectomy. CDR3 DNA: TGTGCCAGTAGGAATATAGACAGAGATGGCTACACCTTC. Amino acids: CASRNIDRDGYTF.